This TCR beta chain originates from a study of T cell responses to AZD1222 COVID-19 vaccine. Only in-frame clones appear in the TCRdb table, and some are missing; sequencing was by immunoSEQ multiplex PCR. This table has about 150,000 clones, about 92% appearing once. The germline V gene encodes CDR1 MGHRA and CDR2 YSYEKL. V shed 1 base and J shed 3 bases, with 7 bases lying between them. The CDR3 spans 13 residues. The specimen comprised peripheral blood, sampled 28 days after the second AZD1222 dose. The V call is TRBV4-1, the J call TRBJ2-7; D gene ambiguous. This sequence was found in an adult who received the AZD1222 COVID-19 vaccine. The CDR3 DNA sequence: TGCGCCAGCAGCCAAGTTAGCAGCTACGAGCAGTACTTC. Its translation is CASSQVSSYEQYF.